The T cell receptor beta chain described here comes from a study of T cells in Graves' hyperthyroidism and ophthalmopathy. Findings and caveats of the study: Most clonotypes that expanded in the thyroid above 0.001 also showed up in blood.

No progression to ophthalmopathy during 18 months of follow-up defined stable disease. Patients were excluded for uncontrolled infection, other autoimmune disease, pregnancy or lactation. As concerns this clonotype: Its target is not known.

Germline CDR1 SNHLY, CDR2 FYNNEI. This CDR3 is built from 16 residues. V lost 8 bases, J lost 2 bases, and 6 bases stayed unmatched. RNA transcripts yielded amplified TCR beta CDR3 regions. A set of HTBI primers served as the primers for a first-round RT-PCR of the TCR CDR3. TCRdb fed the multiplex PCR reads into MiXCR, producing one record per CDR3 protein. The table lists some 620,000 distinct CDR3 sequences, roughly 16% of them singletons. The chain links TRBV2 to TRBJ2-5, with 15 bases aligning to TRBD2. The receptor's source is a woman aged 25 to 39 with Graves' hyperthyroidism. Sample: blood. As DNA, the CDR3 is TGTGCCAGCCGGGGACTAGCGGGAGGTTTTCAAGAGACCCAGTACTTC. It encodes CASRGLAGGFQETQYF.